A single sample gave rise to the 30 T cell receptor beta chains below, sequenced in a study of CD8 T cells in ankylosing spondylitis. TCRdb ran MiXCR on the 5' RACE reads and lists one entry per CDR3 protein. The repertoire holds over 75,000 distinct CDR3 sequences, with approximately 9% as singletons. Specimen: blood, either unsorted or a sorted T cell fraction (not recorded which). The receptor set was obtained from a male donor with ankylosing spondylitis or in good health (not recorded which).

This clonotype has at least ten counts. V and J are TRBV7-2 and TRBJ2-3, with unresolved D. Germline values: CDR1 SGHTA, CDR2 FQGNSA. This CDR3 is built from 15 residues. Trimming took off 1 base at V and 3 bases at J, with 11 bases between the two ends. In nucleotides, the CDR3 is TGTGCCAGCAGCTTAGTCGTTGAGCTTACAGATACGCAGTATTTT. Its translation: CASSLVVELTDTQYF.

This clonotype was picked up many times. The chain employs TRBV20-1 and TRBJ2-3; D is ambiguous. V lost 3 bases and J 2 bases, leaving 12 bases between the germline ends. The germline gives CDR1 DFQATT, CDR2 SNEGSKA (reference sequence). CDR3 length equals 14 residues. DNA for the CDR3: TGCAGTGCTAGCCGGCCCCCCCTCACAGATACGCAGTATTTT. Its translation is CSASRPPLTDTQYF.

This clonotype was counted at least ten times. CDR3 bases: TGCAGTGCGCATCCGGGACTAGCAGACGAGCAGTACTTC. Protein sequence: CSAHPGLADEQYF. The chain is built from TRBV20-1 and TRBJ2-7; 9 nucleotides agree with TRBD2. V trimming: 6 bases; J trimming: 5 bases; junction bases outside the gene matches: 8. In germline, CDR1 is DFQATT, CDR2 SNEGSKA (reference sequence). The CDR3 sequence is 13 residues long.

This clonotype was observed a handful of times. The CDR3 is CASSLVDVLISYEQYF. CDR3 in DNA: TGTGCCAGCAGCTTAGTCGACGTCCTGATCTCCTACGAGCAGTACTTC. The chain uses TRBV7-9 and TRBJ2-7; D call uncertain. The CDR3 spans 16 residues. Germline loops: CDR1 SEHNR, CDR2 FQNEAQ (reference sequence). V was pared by 1 base and J by 0 bases, with 13 bases between.

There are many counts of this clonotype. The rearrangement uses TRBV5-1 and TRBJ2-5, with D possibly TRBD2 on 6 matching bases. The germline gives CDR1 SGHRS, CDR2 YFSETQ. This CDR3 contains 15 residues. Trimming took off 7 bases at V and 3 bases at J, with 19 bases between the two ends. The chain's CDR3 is CASGSGIAVEETQYF. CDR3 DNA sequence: TGCGCCAGCGGTTCTGGAATAGCGGTAGAAGAGACCCAGTACTTC.

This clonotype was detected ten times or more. DNA of the CDR3: TGTGCCAGCAGTGAACTCACACTAGCGGGGGGGCCTAATGAGCAGTTCTTC. Translation gives CASSELTLAGGPNEQFF. V gene TRBV6-4 combines with J gene TRBJ2-1; TRBD2 matches at 13 bases. J was trimmed by 7 bases and V by 3 bases; bases with no gene match: 9. Per germline, CDR1 MRHNA and CDR2 SNTAGT. This CDR3 is built from 17 residues.

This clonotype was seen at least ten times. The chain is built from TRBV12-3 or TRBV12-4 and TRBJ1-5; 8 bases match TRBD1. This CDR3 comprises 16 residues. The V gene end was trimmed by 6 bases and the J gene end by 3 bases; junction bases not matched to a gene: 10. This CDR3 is CASSPPRTGLNQPQHF. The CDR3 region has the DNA TGTGCCAGCAGCCCGCCCCGGACAGGGCTCAATCAGCCCCAGCATTTT.

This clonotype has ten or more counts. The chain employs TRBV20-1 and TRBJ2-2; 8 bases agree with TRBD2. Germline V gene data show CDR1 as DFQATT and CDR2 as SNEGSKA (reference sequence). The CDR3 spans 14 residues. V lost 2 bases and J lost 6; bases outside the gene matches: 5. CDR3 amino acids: CSARSDSGAGELFF. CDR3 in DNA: TGCAGTGCTAGATCCGATAGCGGGGCCGGGGAGCTGTTTTTT.

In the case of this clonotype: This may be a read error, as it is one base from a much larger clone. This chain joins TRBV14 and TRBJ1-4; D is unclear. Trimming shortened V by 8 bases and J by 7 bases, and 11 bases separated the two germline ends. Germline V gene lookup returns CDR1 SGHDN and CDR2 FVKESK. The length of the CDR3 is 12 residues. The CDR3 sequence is CASSTLSEKLFF. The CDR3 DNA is TGTGCCAGCTCGACACTCAGTGAAAAACTGTTTTTT. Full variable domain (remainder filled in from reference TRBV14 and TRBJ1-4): EAGVTQFPSHSVIEKGQTVTLRCDPISGHDNLYWYRRVMGKEIKFLLHFVKESKQDESGMPNNRFLAERTGGTYSTLKVQPAELEDSGVYFCASSTLSEKLFFGSGTQLSVL.

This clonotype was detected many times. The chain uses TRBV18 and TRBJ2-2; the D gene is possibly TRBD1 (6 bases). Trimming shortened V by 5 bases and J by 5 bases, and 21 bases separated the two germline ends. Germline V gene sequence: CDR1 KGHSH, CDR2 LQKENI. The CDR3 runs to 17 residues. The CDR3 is CASSDDKGHVSTGELFF. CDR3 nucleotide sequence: TGTGCCAGCTCAGACGATAAGGGACATGTATCGACCGGGGAGCTGTTTTTT.

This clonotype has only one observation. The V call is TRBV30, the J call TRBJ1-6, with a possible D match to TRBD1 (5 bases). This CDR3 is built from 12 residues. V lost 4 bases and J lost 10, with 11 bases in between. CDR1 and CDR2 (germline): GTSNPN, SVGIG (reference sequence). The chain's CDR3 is CAWTGLTSPLHF. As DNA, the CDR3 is TGTGCCTGGACAGGGCTCACGTCACCCCTCCACTTT.

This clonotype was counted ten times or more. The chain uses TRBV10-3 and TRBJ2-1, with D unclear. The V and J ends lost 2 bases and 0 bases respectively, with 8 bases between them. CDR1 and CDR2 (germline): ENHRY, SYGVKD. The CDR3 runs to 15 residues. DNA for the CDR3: TGTGCCATCAGTGAGCTGACCCGCTCCTACAATGAGCAGTTCTTC. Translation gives CAISELTRSYNEQFF.

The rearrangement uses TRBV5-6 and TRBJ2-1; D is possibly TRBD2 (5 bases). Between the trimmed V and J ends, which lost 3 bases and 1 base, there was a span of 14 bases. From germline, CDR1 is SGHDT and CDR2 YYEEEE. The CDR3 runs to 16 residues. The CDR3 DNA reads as TGTGCCAGCAGCTCTAGCCCGGACTCATCCTACAATGAGCAGTTCTTC. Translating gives CASSSSPDSSYNEQFF.

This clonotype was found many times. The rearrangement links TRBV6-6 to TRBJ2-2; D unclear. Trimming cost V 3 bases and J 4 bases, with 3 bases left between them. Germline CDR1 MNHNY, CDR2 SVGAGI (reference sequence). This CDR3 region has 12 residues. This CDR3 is CASSYSTGELFF. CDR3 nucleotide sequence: TGTGCCAGCAGTTATAGCACCGGGGAGCTGTTTTTT.

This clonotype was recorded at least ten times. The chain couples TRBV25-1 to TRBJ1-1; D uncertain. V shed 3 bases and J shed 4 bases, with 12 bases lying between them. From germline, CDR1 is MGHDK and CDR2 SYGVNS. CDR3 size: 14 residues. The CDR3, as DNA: TGTGCCAGCAGTGACGGGGTCGGTGGCACTGAAGCTTTCTTT. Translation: CASSDGVGGTEAFF.

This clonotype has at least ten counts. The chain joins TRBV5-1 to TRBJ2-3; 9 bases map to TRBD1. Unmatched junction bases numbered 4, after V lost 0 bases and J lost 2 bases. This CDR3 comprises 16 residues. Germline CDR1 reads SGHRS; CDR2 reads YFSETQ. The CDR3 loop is CASSLAGQGTTDTQYF. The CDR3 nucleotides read TGCGCCAGCAGCTTGGCTGGACAGGGGACCACAGATACGCAGTATTTT.

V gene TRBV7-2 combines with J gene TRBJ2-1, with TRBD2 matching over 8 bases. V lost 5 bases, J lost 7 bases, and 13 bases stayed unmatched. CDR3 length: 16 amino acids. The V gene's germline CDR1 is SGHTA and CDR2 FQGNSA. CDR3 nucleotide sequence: TGTGCCAGCAGCGCCGGGGGGGGTCCTACCCTTAATGAGCAGTTCTTC. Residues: CASSAGGGPTLNEQFF.

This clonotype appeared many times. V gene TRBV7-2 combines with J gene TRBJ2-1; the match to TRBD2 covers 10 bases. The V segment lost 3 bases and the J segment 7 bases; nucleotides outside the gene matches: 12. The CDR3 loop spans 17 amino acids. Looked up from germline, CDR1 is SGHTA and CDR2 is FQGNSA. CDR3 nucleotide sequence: TGTGCCAGCAGCTTGCAACCAGCGGGGGGGATCTATAATGAGCAGTTCTTC. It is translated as CASSLQPAGGIYNEQFF.

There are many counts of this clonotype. The CDR3 DNA is TGTGCCAGCAGGGAAGGTTCCGCCTACGAGCAGTACTTC. Amino acid sequence: CASREGSAYEQYF. The genes are TRBV3-1 and TRBJ2-7; D gene unclear. This CDR3 is 13 amino acids long. Looked up from germline, CDR1 is LGHDT and CDR2 is YNNKEL (reference sequence). Trimming took 6 bases from V and 2 from J, leaving 11 bases between them.

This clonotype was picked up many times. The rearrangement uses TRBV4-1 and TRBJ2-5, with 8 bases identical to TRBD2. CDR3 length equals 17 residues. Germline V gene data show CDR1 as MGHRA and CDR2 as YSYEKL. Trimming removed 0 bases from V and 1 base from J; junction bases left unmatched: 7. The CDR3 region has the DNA TGCGCCAGCAGCCAAGAGATCGGGGGGGGTCTCCAAGAGACCCAGTACTTC. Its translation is CASSQEIGGGLQETQYF.

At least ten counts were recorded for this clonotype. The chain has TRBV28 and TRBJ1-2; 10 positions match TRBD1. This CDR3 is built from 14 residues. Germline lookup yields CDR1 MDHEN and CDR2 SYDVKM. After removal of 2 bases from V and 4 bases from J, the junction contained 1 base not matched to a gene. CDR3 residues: CASSLRTGGYGYTF. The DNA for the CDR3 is TGTGCCAGCAGTTTACGGACAGGGGGCTATGGCTACACCTTC.

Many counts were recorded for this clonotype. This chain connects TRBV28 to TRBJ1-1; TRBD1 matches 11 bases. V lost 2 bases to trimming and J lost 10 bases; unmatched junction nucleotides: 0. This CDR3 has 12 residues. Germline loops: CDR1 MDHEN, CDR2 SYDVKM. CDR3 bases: TGTGCCAGCAGTTTAGGGACAGGGGGAGCTTTCTTT. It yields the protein CASSLGTGGAFF.

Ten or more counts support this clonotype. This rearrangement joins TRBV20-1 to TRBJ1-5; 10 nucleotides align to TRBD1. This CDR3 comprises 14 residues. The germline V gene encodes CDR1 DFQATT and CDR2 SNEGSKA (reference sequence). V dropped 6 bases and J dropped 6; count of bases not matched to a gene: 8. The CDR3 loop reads CSAGDRGSVQPQHF. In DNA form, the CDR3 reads TGCAGTGCGGGGGACAGGGGTTCGGTTCAGCCCCAGCATTTT.

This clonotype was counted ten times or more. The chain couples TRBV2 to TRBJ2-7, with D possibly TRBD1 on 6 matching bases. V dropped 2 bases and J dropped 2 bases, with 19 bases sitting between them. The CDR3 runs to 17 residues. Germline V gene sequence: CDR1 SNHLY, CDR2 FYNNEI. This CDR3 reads CASSEIEDRSGAYEQYF. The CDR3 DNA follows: TGTGCCAGCAGTGAAATTGAAGACAGGAGTGGAGCCTACGAGCAGTACTTC.

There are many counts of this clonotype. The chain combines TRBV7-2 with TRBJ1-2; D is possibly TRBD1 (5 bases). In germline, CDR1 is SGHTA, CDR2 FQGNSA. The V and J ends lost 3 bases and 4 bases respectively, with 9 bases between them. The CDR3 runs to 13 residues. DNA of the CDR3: TGTGCCAGCAGCTTTCGAGGGGCCTATGGCTACACCTTC. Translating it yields CASSFRGAYGYTF.

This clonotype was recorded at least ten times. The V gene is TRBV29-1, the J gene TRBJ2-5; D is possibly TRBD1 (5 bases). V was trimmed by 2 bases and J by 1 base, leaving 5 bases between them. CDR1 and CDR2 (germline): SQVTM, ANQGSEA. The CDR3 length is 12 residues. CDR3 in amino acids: CSVETGQETQYF. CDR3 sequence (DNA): TGCAGCGTTGAAACAGGCCAAGAGACCCAGTACTTC.

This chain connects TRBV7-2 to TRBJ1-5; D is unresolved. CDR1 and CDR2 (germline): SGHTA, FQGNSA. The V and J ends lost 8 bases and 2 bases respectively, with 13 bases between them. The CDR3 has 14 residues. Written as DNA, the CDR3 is TGTGCCAGCGGCCTTGTTGGGGGCAATCAGCCCCAGCATTTT. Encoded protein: CASGLVGGNQPQHF.

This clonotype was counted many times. The CDR3 is CASSLEGRSGSGNTIYF. CDR3 coding DNA: TGTGCCAGCAGCTTAGAGGGCCGCTCGGGTTCTGGAAACACCATATATTTT. The chain has TRBV7-8 and TRBJ1-3; D remains unclear. The CDR3 extends over 17 amino acids. V was clipped by 1 base and J by 1 base, with 14 bases between them. Per germline, CDR1 SGHVS and CDR2 FQNEAQ.

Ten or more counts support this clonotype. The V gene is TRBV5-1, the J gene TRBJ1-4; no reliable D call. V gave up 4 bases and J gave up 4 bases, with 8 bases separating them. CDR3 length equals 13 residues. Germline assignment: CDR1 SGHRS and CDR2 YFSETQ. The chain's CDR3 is CASSAGSNEKLFF. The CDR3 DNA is TGCGCCAGCAGCGCGGGCAGTAATGAAAAACTGTTTTTT.

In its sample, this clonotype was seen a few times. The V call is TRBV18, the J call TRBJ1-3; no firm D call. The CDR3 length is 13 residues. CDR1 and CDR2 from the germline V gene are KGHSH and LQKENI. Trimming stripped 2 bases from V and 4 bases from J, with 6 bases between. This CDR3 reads CASSPGPGNTIYF. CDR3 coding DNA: TGTGCCAGCTCACCAGGCCCCGGAAACACCATATATTTT. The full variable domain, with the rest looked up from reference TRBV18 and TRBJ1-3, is NAGVMQNPRHLVRRRGQEARLRCSPMKGHSHVYWYRQLPEEGLKFMVYLQKENIIDESGMPKERFSAEFPKEGPSILRIQQVVRGDSAAYFCASSPGPGNTIYFGEGSWLTVV.